This TCR beta chain stems from a study of blood T cell repertoires in COVID-19. TCRdb keeps only in-frame clones here, not all; method: immunoSEQ multiplex PCR. The data hold roughly 10,000 clones, with 80% to 85% observed a single time. The junction had 11 bases not matched to a gene; V was cut back by 6 bases and J by 9 bases. The germline gives CDR1 SGHRS, CDR2 YFSETQ. The CDR3 sequence is 16 residues long. The TCR comes from a man in his 70s with active COVID-19. The sequenced material came from peripheral blood. The J gene is TRBJ2-1, the V gene TRBV5-1, with 14 bases lining up with TRBD2. CDR3 nucleotide sequence: TGCGCCAGCACCCCGGGGTGGACTAGCGGGGGGAGTGAGCAGTTCTTC. Its protein product is CASTPGWTSGGSEQFF.